This T cell receptor beta chain was sequenced in a study of control samples from healthy donors and cancer patients (dated by TCRdb to the early 2020s). CDR1 and CDR2, per the germline V gene, are SGDLS and YYNGEE. Deletion took 4 bases off V and 4 bases off J, with a span of 11 bases between the germline ends. From the cysteine up to the phenylalanine, the CDR3 has a length of 13 residues. Only CDR3 DNA is held: 39 bases, read in frame from base 1. Library creation used the immunoSEQ multiplex PCR assay. The immuneACCESS repertoire file appears here via TCRdb, limited to in-frame rearrangements. These files lack a portion of the clones; in checked studies, under half of the deficit traces to unresolved V genes, and the cause of the others is not known. In all, the sample holds 80,000 or so clones, and 90% to 95% of those were seen once. Of the sample, around 6.5% is held by the ten largest clones.

With regard to this clone: Its binding antigen is unknown. The input lacks base qualities; no much larger clone sits a single base away.

The chain uses TRBV9 and TRBJ1-2; D gene: possibly TRBD1, on 6 matching bases. The TCR sequence derives from a woman in her thirties or forties in good health. Sequenced: blood. The DNA sequence reads TGTGCCAGCAGCCGACAGGAGGCCTATGGCTACACCTTC. Its protein is CASSRQEAYGYTF.